This T cell receptor (beta chain) was recorded in a study of T-cell memory formation after mild COVID-19. In the study overall: The study found TCR clusters largely donor specific. Notes on the study in general: Largely, contracting CD4+ clones fell within CM and EM, and contracting CD8+ clones within EMRA. Pre-infection memory harbored some responding clones, suggesting cross-reactive memory joined.

The TCR alpha and TCR beta cDNA libraries, bearing sample barcodes and UMIs, were generated by 5'RACE using constant-segment primers. TCRdb reanalysed the 5' RACE reads using MiXCR and keeps one entry per CDR3 protein. The data hold tens of thousands of distinct CDR3 sequences, with over 15% observed a single time. Turning to this clonotype: Its matching antigen is unknown.

V lost 0 bases and J lost 4, with 10 bases in between. Germline values: CDR1 MGHRA, CDR2 YSYEKL. CDR3 length: 15 residues. The chain has TRBV4-1 and TRBJ1-5; perhaps TRBD1 as D (5 bases). The source of this sequence is an adult woman who had mild COVID-19 (a few samples of this study predate the infection). Cell type and time point are not known. The sample comprised PBMCs or a T cell subset sorted from them (not recorded which). CDR3 region: CASSQDARENQPQHF. The DNA of the CDR3 is TGCGCCAGCAGCCAAGATGCCAGGGAGAATCAGCCCCAGCATTTT.